One and the same sample provided the 15 T cell receptor beta chains below, sequenced in a study of CD8 T cells in ankylosing spondylitis (dated by TCRdb to the late 2010s). The library was obtained by 5' RACE. Sequenced using an Illumina HiSeq 2500. TCRdb itself trimmed the public reads at Q25 with fastp, ran MiXCR and retained productive beta chains. Every distinct CDR3 protein forms one entry, paired with its most common genes and DNA. In this sample the table shows hundreds of thousands of distinct CDR3 sequences, around 20% of which occur a single time. The top ten hold about an eighth of the sample. Material for sequencing was blood, either unsorted or a sorted T cell fraction (not recorded which). The receptors originated from a male donor with ankylosing spondylitis or in good health (not recorded which).

This chain uses TRBV27 with TRBJ1-1, with unresolved D. Germline V gene sequence: CDR1 MNHEY, CDR2 SMNVEV (reference sequence). Trimming removed 3 bases at V and 0 bases at J, with 5 bases between. The CDR3 sequence is 13 residues long. Here the CDR3 reads CASSFQLNTEAFF. In nucleotides, the CDR3 is TGTGCCAGCAGTTTCCAACTGAACACTGAAGCTTTCTTT.

The chain combines TRBV21-1 with TRBJ1-2; the D segment call TRBD1 is taken from the table without a DNA check. TRBV21-1 is a listed pseudogene. This CDR3 comprises 15 residues. Written as DNA, the CDR3 is TGTGCCAGCAGCAAAAAAGGCGGGGCAGGATCAGGCTACACCTTC. Protein: CASSKKGGAGSGYTF.

The chain carries TRBV12-3 or TRBV12-4 and TRBJ2-4, with D maybe TRBD1 (6 bases). V lost 5 bases and J 0 bases, leaving 11 bases between the germline ends. The CDR3 contains 15 residues. The CDR3 sequence is CASSTRTVAKNIQYF. CDR3 DNA sequence: TGTGCCAGCAGTACACGGACAGTAGCCAAAAACATTCAGTACTTC.

This clonotype was seen a few times. J is TRBJ2-1 and V is TRBV6-1; TRBD1 agrees at 7 bases. The CDR3 totals 16 residues. CDR1 is MNHNS, CDR2 SASEGT, per germline. Trimming at V came to 4 bases and at J to 0 bases, leaving 6 bases not matched to a gene. The CDR3 here is CASSGYWDSSYNEQFF. The CDR3 nucleotides are TGTGCCAGCAGTGGTTACTGGGACAGCTCCTACAATGAGCAGTTCTTC.

The chain joins TRBV19 to TRBJ2-7; 7 nucleotides align to TRBD1. This CDR3 region has 14 residues. Germline CDR1 is LNHDA and CDR2 is SQIVND (reference sequence). The trim removed 3 bases at V and 2 bases at J, leaving 4 bases unmatched. CDR3 sequence reads: CASSMGQGAYEQYF. CDR3 coding DNA: TGTGCCAGTAGTATGGGTCAGGGGGCCTACGAGCAGTACTTC.

The J gene is TRBJ2-2, the V gene TRBV7-8; TRBD2 is a possible D gene (6 bases). Germline CDR1 and CDR2: SGHVS and FQNEAQ. Between the trimmed V and J ends, which lost 7 bases and 6 bases, there was a span of 15 bases. The CDR3 is 14 amino acids. CDR3: CASTPGWEAGELFF. CDR3 nucleotide sequence: TGTGCCAGCACCCCGGGCTGGGAGGCCGGGGAGCTGTTTTTT.

This clonotype was seen a few times. This CDR3 is CASSLLGSPAIYEQYF. The CDR3, as DNA: TGTGCCAGCAGCTTGCTGGGGAGTCCGGCAATCTACGAGCAGTACTTC. This chain links TRBV5-5 with TRBJ2-7; maybe TRBD2 (5 bases). Germline V gives CDR1 SGHKS, CDR2 YYEKEE (reference sequence). The germline V and J ends were trimmed by 1 base and 3 bases, with 17 bases remaining between them. This CDR3 is 16 amino acids long.

CDR3 sequence: CASSQLPDSAYEQYF. DNA for the CDR3: TGTGCCAGCAGCCAATTACCGGACAGTGCATACGAGCAGTACTTC. This chain joins TRBV9 and TRBJ2-7; perhaps TRBD1 as D (6 bases). Germline V gene lookup returns CDR1 SGDLS and CDR2 YYNGEE. CDR3 length equals 15 residues. Trimming left V 4 bases short and J 4 bases short, with 18 bases between.

This clonotype occurred a few times. This sequence joins TRBV6-5 and TRBJ2-7; 7 bases match TRBD1. The CDR3 totals 15 residues. V lost 0 bases, J lost 3 bases, and 5 bases stayed unmatched. The germline V gene has CDR1 MNHEY and CDR2 SVGAGI. CDR3 in DNA: TGTGCCAGCAGTTACTCCACGACAGGGAACTACGAGCAGTACTTC. It translates to CASSYSTTGNYEQYF.

This clonotype was observed many times. J is TRBJ2-1 and V is TRBV10-2; D is possibly TRBD1 (6 bases). V lost 8 bases and J 6 bases, leaving 14 bases between the germline ends. This CDR3 has 13 amino acids. In germline, CDR1 is WSHSY, CDR2 SAAADI. CDR3 in amino acids: CASSRQVVNEQFF. CDR3 DNA sequence: TGCGCCAGCTCCAGACAGGTGGTCAATGAGCAGTTCTTC.

J is TRBJ2-5 and V is TRBV20-1; no definite D call. V was cut by 5 bases and J by 0 bases, with 16 bases left in between. The CDR3 is 15 residues long. CDR1 and CDR2 from the germline V gene are DFQATT and SNEGSKA (reference sequence). The CDR3 loop reads CSAHTQAEYQETQYF. The CDR3, as DNA: TGCAGTGCTCATACCCAGGCAGAATACCAAGAGACCCAGTACTTC.

The chain uses TRBV12-3 or TRBV12-4 and TRBJ2-5, with TRBD1 matching over 8 bases. V lost 1 base, J lost 4 bases, and 5 bases stayed unmatched. CDR3 length equals 15 residues. The CDR3 bases are TGTGCCAGCAGTTTAGGGACAGGGTTAAGAGAGACCCAGTACTTC. It encodes CASSLGTGLRETQYF.

This clonotype was detected only a few times. This rearrangement joins TRBV27 to TRBJ2-5; TRBD1 matches at 9 bases. The germline V gene encodes CDR1 MNHEY and CDR2 SMNVEV (reference sequence). The CDR3 contains 17 residues. V lost 5 bases to trimming and J lost 2 bases; unmatched junction nucleotides: 12. CDR3 loop: CASSSTGGDLYQETQYF. CDR3 DNA: TGTGCCAGCAGTAGCACAGGGGGCGATTTGTATCAAGAGACCCAGTACTTC.

This clonotype was seen more than once but under ten times. The chain uses TRBV3-1 and TRBJ1-5, with unresolved D. CDR1 and CDR2 from the germline V gene are LGHDT and YNNKEL (reference sequence). The CDR3 has 14 amino acids. The germline V and J ends were trimmed by 0 bases and 9 bases, with 12 bases remaining between them. In nucleotides, the CDR3 is TGTGCCAGCAGCCAAGAACCTCATCTCCCGCCCCAGCATTTT. Its protein product is CASSQEPHLPPQHF. Full variable domain (remainder filled in from reference TRBV3-1 and TRBJ1-5): DTAVSQTPKYLVTQMGNDKSIKCEQNLGHDTMYWYKQDSKKFLKIMFSYNNKELIINETVPNRFSPKSPDKAHLNLHINSLELGDSAVYFCASSQEPHLPPQHFGDGTRLSIL.

There are a few counts of this clonotype. The chain carries TRBV5-5 and TRBJ2-5, with D perhaps matching TRBD1 (7 bases). The germline V gene encodes CDR1 SGHKS and CDR2 YYEKEE (reference sequence). V was pared by 4 bases and J by 2 bases, with 15 bases between. The CDR3 consists of 15 residues. CDR3: CASSRQGGEQETQYF. The DNA of the CDR3 is TGTGCCAGCAGCAGACAGGGAGGTGAGCAAGAGACCCAGTACTTC.